The rows below give T cell receptor beta chains drawn from one sample of a study of identical twins. TCRdb re-analysed the 5' RACE reads in MiXCR, keeping a single row per CDR3 protein. The data hold roughly 280,000 distinct CDR3 sequences, with roughly 10% observed a single time. Separately, the same data were catalogued under a study of yellow fever vaccine responses in identical twins.

The material sequenced was CD8+ T cells sorted from blood. The receptors here all came from a woman aged 18 to 35 in good health. The CDR3 runs from the conserved cysteine through the conserved F or W. The D gene is left open where the match is weak. Rows give clone size only sometimes, using once, few, many, or a class for an expanded clone.

abundance,j_gene,v_gene,d_gene,CDR3aa,CDR3nt
many,TRBJ2-7,TRBV6-5,.,CASSYSRGAEQYF,TGTGCCAGCAGCTATAGTAGGGGGGCCGAGCAGTACTTC
few,TRBJ2-7,TRBV7-9,TRBD2,CASHGGLAGGPYEQYF,TGTGCCAGCCACGGGGGGTTAGCGGGGGGGCCCTACGAGCAGTACTTC
many,TRBJ2-1,TRBV7-2,TRBD2,CASSLGRLAGEREQFF,TGTGCCAGCAGCTTAGGGAGACTAGCGGGAGAGAGGGAGCAGTTCTTC
.,TRBJ2-7,TRBV6-6,.,CASSPRHIEQYF,TGTGCCAGCAGTCCCAGACATATCGAGCAGTACTTC
.,TRBJ1-1,TRBV20-1,.,CSARDTQTFYTEAFF,TGCAGTGCTAGAGATACCCAGACATTCTACACTGAAGCTTTCTTT
.,TRBJ2-1,TRBV27,.,CASSLLGRYNEQFF,TGTGCCAGCAGTTTGTTGGGACGTTACAATGAGCAGTTCTTC
.,TRBJ1-6,TRBV4-3,.,CASSQDQVAGYNSPLHF,TGCGCCAGCAGCCAAGATCAGGTGGCAGGATATAATTCACCCCTCCACTTT
many,TRBJ2-5,TRBV12-3/TRBV12-4,TRBD2,CASSLDLGTSGEETQYF,TGTGCCAGCAGTTTAGATTTGGGGACTAGCGGGGAAGAGACCCAGTACTTC
many,TRBJ2-1,TRBV5-1,TRBD1,CASSYGTGYYNEQFF,TGCGCCAGCAGCTACGGGACAGGGTATTACAATGAGCAGTTCTTC
once,TRBJ2-3,TRBV29-1,TRBD2,CSGTLGLEITDTQYF,TGCAGCGGAACCTTGGGACTAGAGATCACAGATACGCAGTATTTT
many,TRBJ2-7,TRBV5-6,TRBD2,CASSLVHGTSLYEQYF,TGTGCCAGCAGCTTGGTCCACGGGACTAGCCTATACGAGCAGTACTTC
many,TRBJ2-1,TRBV4-3,TRBD2,CASSQAVQRELDNEQFF,TGCGCCAGCAGCCAAGCGGTGCAGCGGGAGTTAGACAATGAGCAGTTCTTC
.,TRBJ2-3,TRBV25-1,.,CASSERFPPDTQYF,TGTGCCAGCAGTGAACGCTTCCCTCCAGATACGCAGTATTTT
few,TRBJ2-3,TRBV7-9,TRBD2,CASSGLVNADTQYF,TGTGCCAGCAGCGGACTAGTTAACGCAGATACGCAGTATTTT
few,TRBJ2-3,TRBV7-2,TRBD2,CASSHSGALPTDTQYF,TGTGCCAGCAGCCATAGCGGGGCCTTGCCTACAGATACGCAGTATTTT
few,TRBJ2-1,TRBV2,TRBD2,CASSELGLAGGRDEQFF,TGTGCCAGCAGTGAATTGGGACTAGCGGGGGGGCGTGATGAGCAGTTCTTC
.,TRBJ2-1,TRBV2,.,CASSEGVPSSYNEQFF,TGTGCCAGCAGTGAAGGGGTACCGAGCTCCTACAATGAGCAGTTCTTC
.,TRBJ2-7,TRBV20-1,.,CSARRKVAYEQYF,TGCAGTGCTAGGAGAAAGGTAGCCTACGAGCAGTACTTC
.,TRBJ1-1,TRBV30,TRBD1,CAWSPGGAGSEAFF,TGTGCCTGGAGTCCAGGGGGCGCGGGTTCTGAAGCTTTCTTT
many,TRBJ2-2,TRBV7-9,TRBD2,CASSLAGADTGELFF,TGTGCCAGCAGTTTAGCGGGGGCCGACACCGGGGAGCTGTTTTTT
many,TRBJ2-1,TRBV2,TRBD1,CASSEGQGALDEQFF,TGTGCCAGCAGTGAGGGCCAGGGGGCCTTGGATGAGCAGTTCTTC
.,TRBJ2-7,TRBV3-1,.,CASSQDRYSTYEQYF,TGTGCCAGCAGCCAAGATAGGTACAGCACCTACGAGCAGTACTTC
.,TRBJ2-5,TRBV4-3,.,CASSQGLEGWGETQYF,TGCGCCAGCAGCCAAGGACTGGAGGGCTGGGGGGAGACCCAGTACTTC
few,TRBJ2-3,TRBV6-6,.,CAIGGGPGDTQYF,TGTGCCATCGGAGGGGGGCCCGGAGATACGCAGTATTTT
many,TRBJ2-1,TRBV3-1,TRBD2,CASSQEILRGSHNEQFF,TGTGCCAGCAGCCAAGAAATTCTGCGGGGGTCCCACAATGAGCAGTTCTTC
.,TRBJ2-1,TRBV19,.,CASSQGSASSYNEQFF,TGTGCCAGTAGCCAGGGGAGCGCGAGCTCCTACAATGAGCAGTTCTTC
many,TRBJ2-7,TRBV7-2,TRBD2,CASSTGLAVVYEQYF,TGTGCCAGCAGCACGGGACTAGCGGTGGTCTACGAGCAGTACTTC
few,TRBJ2-1,TRBV7-2,.,CASSFGGGPNEQFF,TGTGCCAGCAGCTTTGGAGGCGGCCCCAATGAGCAGTTCTTC
.,TRBJ2-7,TRBV27,TRBD2,CAPRGETYEQYF,TGTGCCCCCCGGGGGGAAACCTACGAGCAGTACTTC
.,TRBJ2-7,TRBV29-1,TRBD2,CSVRTSGDYEQYF,TGCAGCGTTAGGACTAGCGGGGACTACGAGCAGTACTTC
many,TRBJ2-7,TRBV29-1,.,CSVVETTGDEQYF,TGCAGCGTTGTTGAAACAACCGGGGACGAGCAGTACTTC
few,TRBJ2-7,TRBV5-6,.,CASRTNSYNYEQYF,TGTGCCAGCAGGACAAACAGCTATAACTACGAGCAGTACTTC
.,TRBJ2-1,TRBV11-2,TRBD2,CASSSGLATEQFF,TGTGCCAGCAGCTCGGGACTAGCGACCGAGCAGTTCTTC
.,TRBJ2-3,TRBV9,.,CASSVAWGTISTDTQYF,TGTGCCAGCAGCGTAGCCTGGGGGACCATAAGCACAGATACGCAGTATTTT
few,TRBJ1-2,TRBV4-3,.,CASSQRKGWAYGYTF,TGCGCCAGCAGCCAACGTAAGGGGTGGGCCTATGGCTACACCTTC
.,TRBJ2-7,TRBV7-9,TRBD1,CASSSRRQGAYEQYF,TGTGCCAGCAGCTCCCGCCGACAGGGGGCATACGAGCAGTACTTC
.,TRBJ2-1,TRBV7-3,.,CASSSRGLDEQFF,TGTGCCAGCAGCTCCAGGGGTTTAGATGAGCAGTTCTTC
many,TRBJ1-1,TRBV7-9,.,CASSVGTTNTEAFF,TGTGCCAGCAGCGTCGGGACCACGAACACTGAAGCTTTCTTT
many,TRBJ2-5,TRBV24-1,TRBD1,CATRATGKETQYF,TGTGCCACCAGGGCGACAGGGAAAGAGACCCAGTACTTC
.,TRBJ2-1,TRBV6-2/TRBV6-3,.,CASSPGSNEQFF,TGTGCCAGCAGCCCGGGATCGAATGAGCAGTTCTTC
many,TRBJ2-2,TRBV12-3/TRBV12-4,TRBD2,CASSLLAGVQNTGELFF,TGTGCCAGCAGTTTACTAGCGGGGGTGCAAAACACCGGGGAGCTGTTTTTT
.,TRBJ2-6,TRBV6-1,TRBD1,CAVTATGAGANVLTF,TGTGCCGTCACCGCCACAGGGGCTGGGGCCAACGTCCTGACTTTC
many,TRBJ2-2,TRBV29-1,.,CSVAEGGELFF,TGCAGCGTTGCCGAAGGCGGGGAGCTGTTTTTT
.,TRBJ2-1,TRBV6-2/TRBV6-3,.,CASSYPFMAPNEQFF,TGTGCCAGCAGTTACCCCTTCATGGCACCCAATGAGCAGTTCTTC
few,TRBJ2-1,TRBV11-1,TRBD2,CASSLLLAGYHNEQFF,TGTGCCAGCAGCTTACTCCTAGCGGGGTATCACAATGAGCAGTTCTTC
few,TRBJ2-2,TRBV9,.,CASSVGGRGSSGELFF,TGTGCCAGCAGCGTAGGTGGTAGGGGTTCATCCGGGGAGCTGTTTTTT
many,TRBJ2-7,TRBV12-3/TRBV12-4,TRBD2,CASSPTSGGPYEQYF,TGTGCCAGCAGCCCGACTAGCGGGGGACCCTACGAGCAGTACTTC
few,TRBJ2-1,TRBV19,TRBD1,CASSIMRGQWVSYNEQFF,TGTGCCAGTAGTATTATGAGGGGACAGTGGGTTTCCTACAATGAGCAGTTCTTC
.,TRBJ2-7,TRBV27,TRBD2,CASSLLAGGTYEQYF,TGTGCCAGCAGTTTACTCGCGGGAGGAACCTACGAGCAGTACTTC
.,TRBJ2-1,TRBV20-1,TRBD2,CSARSLAEVSYNEQFF,TGCAGTGCTAGATCTCTAGCGGAGGTTTCCTACAATGAGCAGTTCTTC
many,TRBJ2-3,TRBV29-1,TRBD2,CSVAPSSGRPEADTQYF,TGCAGCGTCGCACCGTCTAGCGGGAGACCCGAGGCGGATACGCAGTATTTT
.,TRBJ2-1,TRBV7-2,TRBD1,CASSLFQGARDEQFF,TGTGCCAGCAGCTTATTTCAGGGGGCGCGCGATGAGCAGTTCTTC
.,TRBJ2-1,TRBV27,.,CASSLRGANNEQFF,TGTGCCAGCAGTTTACGGGGGGCAAACAATGAGCAGTTCTTC
many,TRBJ2-1,TRBV9,.,CASEYGGDSYNEQFF,TGTGCCAGCGAATACGGGGGCGACTCCTACAATGAGCAGTTCTTC
many,TRBJ2-1,TRBV29-1,.,CSLRGWISNEQFF,TGCAGCCTCAGGGGTTGGATTAGCAATGAGCAGTTCTTC
few,TRBJ2-1,TRBV5-5,.,CASSLVLPSYNEQFF,TGTGCCAGCAGCTTGGTCCTTCCCTCCTACAATGAGCAGTTCTTC
.,TRBJ2-3,TRBV7-9,.,CASSKRISTDTQYF,TGTGCCAGCAGTAAGAGGATAAGCACAGATACGCAGTATTTT
few,TRBJ2-1,TRBV4-1,.,CASSLRGGINEQFF,TGCGCCAGCAGTCTTCGGGGCGGGATCAATGAGCAGTTCTTC
many,TRBJ1-1,TRBV5-6,TRBD1,CASSWSPGQGPNTEAFF,TGTGCCAGCAGCTGGTCACCGGGACAGGGGCCGAACACTGAAGCTTTCTTT